This T cell receptor beta chain was identified in a study of shared clonotypes between healthy human individuals. Study information: The study drew on a couple of women and a few men aged 18 to 49 as donors. The study, taken as a whole, reports: Relative to their counterparts shared across all four donors, non-shared clonotypes exhibited diminished generation probabilities. Generally, naive subsets (rather than memory subsets) showed larger estimated richness.

Concerning this clone: The antigen remains unidentified.

The CDR3 sequence is 18 residues long. Trimming removed 0 bases from V and 3 bases from J; junction bases left unmatched: 10. Germline V lookup: CDR1 MGHRA, CDR2 YSYEKL. Positively selected for CCR7, the CD45RO-negative cells used as naive CD8 cells excluded terminally differentiated effector memory CD45RA+ cells. An assay was performed, and its level was deep. Assay used: immunoSEQ multiplex PCR; TCRdb lists only in-frame clones, some missing. The sample includes fewer than 700,000 clones, about 95% of them seen just once. Input material: naive CD8+ T cells sorted from blood. The genes are TRBV4-1 and TRBJ2-1; 8 bases line up with TRBD2. This clonotype was obtained from a woman between 25 and 40 years old in good health. This CDR3 is CASSQDWVSGSGYNEQFF. As DNA, the CDR3 is TGCGCCAGCAGCCAAGATTGGGTCAGCGGGAGTGGCTACAATGAGCAGTTCTTC.